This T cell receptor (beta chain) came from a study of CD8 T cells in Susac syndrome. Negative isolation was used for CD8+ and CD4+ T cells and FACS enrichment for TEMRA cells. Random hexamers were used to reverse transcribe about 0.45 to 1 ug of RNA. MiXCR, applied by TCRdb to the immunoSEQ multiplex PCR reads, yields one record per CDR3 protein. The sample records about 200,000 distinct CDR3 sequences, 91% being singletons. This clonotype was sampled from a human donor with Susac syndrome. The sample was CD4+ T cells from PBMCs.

In nucleotides, the CDR3 is TGTGCCAGCACCCTAAGGGAGAACACTGAAGCTTTCTTT. Residues: CASTLRENTEAFF. The chain carries TRBV12-3 or TRBV12-4 and TRBJ1-1, with no clear D. The CDR3 has 13 amino acids. V lost 7 bases and J 1 base, leaving 10 bases between the germline ends.